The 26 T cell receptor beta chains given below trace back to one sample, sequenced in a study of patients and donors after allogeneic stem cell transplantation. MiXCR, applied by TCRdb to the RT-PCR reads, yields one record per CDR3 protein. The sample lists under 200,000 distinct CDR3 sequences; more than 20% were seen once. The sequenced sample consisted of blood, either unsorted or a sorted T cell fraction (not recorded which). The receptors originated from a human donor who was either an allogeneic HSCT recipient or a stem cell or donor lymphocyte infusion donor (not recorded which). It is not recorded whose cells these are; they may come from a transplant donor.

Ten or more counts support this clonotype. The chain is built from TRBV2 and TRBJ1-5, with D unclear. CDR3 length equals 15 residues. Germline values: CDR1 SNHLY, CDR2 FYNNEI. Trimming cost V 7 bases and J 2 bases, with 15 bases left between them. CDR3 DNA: TGTGCCAGCAAGCCGGCACTTTGGGGCAATCAGCCCCAGCATTTT. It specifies CASKPALWGNQPQHF.

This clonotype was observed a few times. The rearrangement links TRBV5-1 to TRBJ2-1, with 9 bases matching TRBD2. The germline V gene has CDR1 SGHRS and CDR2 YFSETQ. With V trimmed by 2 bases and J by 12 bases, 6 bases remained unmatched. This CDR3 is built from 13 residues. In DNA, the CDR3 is TGCGCCAGCAGCTTAGTAGCGGGGGCGGCGCAGTTCTTC. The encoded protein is CASSLVAGAAQFF.

The CDR3: CSVHLQGAYEQYF. The DNA for the CDR3 is TGCAGCGTCCATCTACAGGGGGCGTACGAGCAGTACTTC. V usage is TRBV29-1 and J usage is TRBJ2-7; the match to TRBD1 covers 9 bases. Germline V gene data show CDR1 as SQVTM and CDR2 as ANQGSEA. The J segment lost 4 bases and the V segment lost 6 bases, leaving 7 bases of the junction unmatched. The CDR3 has 13 residues.

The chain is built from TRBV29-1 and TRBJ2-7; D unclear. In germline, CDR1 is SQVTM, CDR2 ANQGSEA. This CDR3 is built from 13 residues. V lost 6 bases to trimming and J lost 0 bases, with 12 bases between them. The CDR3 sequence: CSVVRSSSYEQYF. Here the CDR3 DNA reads TGCAGCGTCGTAAGAAGCAGCTCCTACGAGCAGTACTTC.

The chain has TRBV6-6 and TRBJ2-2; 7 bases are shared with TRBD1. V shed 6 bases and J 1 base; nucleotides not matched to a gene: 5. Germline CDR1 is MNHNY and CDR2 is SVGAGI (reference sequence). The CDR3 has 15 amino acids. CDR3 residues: CASRPGQQNTGELFF. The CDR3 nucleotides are TGTGCCAGCAGGCCGGGACAGCAGAACACCGGGGAGCTGTTTTTT.

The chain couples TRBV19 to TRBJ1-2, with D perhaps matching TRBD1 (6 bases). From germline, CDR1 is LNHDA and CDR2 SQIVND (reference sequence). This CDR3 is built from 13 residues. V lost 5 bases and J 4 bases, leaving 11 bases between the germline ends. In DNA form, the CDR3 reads TGTGCCAGTAGTGTGGACAGCCTCTATGGCTACACCTTC. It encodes CASSVDSLYGYTF.

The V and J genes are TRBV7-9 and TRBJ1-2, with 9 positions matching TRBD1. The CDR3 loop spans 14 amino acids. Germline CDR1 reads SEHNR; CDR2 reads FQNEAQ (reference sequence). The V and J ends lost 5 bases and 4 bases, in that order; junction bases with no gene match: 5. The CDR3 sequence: CASSARQGVYGYTF. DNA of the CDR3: TGTGCCAGCAGCGCCCGACAGGGGGTCTATGGCTACACCTTC.

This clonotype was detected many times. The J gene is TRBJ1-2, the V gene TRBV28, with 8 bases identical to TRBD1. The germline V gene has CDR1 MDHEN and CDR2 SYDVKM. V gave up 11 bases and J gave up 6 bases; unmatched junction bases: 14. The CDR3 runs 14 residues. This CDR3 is CAGQQAGGTDGYTF. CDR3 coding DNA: TGTGCCGGCCAACAGGCAGGGGGCACTGATGGCTACACCTTC.

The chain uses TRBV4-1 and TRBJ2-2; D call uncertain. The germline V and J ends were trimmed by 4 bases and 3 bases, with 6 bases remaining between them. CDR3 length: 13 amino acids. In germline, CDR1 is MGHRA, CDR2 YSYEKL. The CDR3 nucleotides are TGCGCCAGCAGCCCCCGGTACACCGGGGAGCTGTTTTTT. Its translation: CASSPRYTGELFF.

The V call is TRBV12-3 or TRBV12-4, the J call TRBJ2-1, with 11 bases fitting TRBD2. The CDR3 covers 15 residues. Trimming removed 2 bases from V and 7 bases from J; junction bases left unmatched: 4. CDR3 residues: CASSLMASGRNEQFF. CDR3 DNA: TGTGCCAGCAGTTTAATGGCTAGCGGGAGGAATGAGCAGTTCTTC.

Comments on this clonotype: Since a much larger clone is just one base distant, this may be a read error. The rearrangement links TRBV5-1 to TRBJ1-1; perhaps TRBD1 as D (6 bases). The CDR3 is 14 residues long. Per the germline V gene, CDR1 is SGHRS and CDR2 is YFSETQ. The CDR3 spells CASSLGFRDTEAFF. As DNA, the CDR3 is TGCGCCAGCAGCTTGGGGTTCCGGGACACAGAAGCTTTCTTT.

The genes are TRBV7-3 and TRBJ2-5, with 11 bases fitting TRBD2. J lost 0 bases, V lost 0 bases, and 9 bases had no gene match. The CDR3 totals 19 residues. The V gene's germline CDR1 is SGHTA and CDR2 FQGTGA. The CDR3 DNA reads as TGTGCCAGCAGCTTAACCACTAGCGGGGGCCTTCTGTACCAAGAGACCCAGTACTTC. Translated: CASSLTTSGGLLYQETQYF.

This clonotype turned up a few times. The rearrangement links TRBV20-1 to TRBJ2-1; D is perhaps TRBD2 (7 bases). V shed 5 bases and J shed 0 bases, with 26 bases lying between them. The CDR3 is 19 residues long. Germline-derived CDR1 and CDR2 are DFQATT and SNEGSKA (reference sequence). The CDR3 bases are TGCAGTGCTCCTCGCCCGGGACTACCGAGGGGGAGCTCCTACAATGAGCAGTTCTTC. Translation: CSAPRPGLPRGSSYNEQFF.

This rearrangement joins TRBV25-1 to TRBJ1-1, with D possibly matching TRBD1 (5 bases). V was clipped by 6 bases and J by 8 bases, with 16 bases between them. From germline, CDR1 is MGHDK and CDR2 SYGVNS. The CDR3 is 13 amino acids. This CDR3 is CASRGVGTREAFF. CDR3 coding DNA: TGTGCCAGCAGAGGGGTGGGCACAAGAGAAGCTTTCTTT.

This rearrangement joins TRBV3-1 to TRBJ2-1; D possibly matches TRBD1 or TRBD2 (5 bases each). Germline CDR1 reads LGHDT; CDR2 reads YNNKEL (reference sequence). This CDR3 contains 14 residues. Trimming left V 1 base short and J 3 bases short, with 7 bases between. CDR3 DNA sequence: TGTGCCAGCAGCCAAGGGGGGAACTACAATGAGCAGTTCTTC. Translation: CASSQGGNYNEQFF.

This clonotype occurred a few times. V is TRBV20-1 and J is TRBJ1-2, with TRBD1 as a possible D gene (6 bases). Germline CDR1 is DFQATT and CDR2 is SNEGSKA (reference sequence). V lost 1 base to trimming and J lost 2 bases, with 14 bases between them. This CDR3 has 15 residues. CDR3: CSARANGQLNYGYTF. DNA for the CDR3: TGCAGTGCTAGAGCGAACGGACAGTTAAACTATGGCTACACCTTC.

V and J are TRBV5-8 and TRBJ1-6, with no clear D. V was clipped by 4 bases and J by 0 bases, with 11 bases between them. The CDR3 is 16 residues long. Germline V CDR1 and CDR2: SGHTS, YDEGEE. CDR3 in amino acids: CASSLEIFSYNSPLHF. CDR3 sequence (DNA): TGTGCCAGCAGCCTCGAAATTTTCTCCTATAATTCACCCCTCCACTTT.

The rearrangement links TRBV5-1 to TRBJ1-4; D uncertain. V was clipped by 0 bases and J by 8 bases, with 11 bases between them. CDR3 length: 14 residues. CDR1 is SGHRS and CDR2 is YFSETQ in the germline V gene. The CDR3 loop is CASSLEVPGEKLFF. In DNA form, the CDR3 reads TGCGCCAGCAGCTTGGAAGTACCTGGCGAAAAACTGTTTTTT.

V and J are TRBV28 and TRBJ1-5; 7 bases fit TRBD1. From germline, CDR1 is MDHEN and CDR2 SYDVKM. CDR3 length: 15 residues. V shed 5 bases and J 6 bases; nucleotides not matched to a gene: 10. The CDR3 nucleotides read TGTGCCAGCAGTCGACTTGACAGGGAAAGTCAGCCCCAGCATTTT. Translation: CASSRLDRESQPQHF.

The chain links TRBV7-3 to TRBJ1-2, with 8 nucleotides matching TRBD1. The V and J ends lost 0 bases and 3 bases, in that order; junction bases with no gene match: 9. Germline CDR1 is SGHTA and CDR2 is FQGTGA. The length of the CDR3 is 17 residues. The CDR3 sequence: CASSLTTQGARDYGYTF. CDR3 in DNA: TGTGCCAGCAGCTTAACCACTCAGGGGGCGAGAGACTATGGCTACACCTTC.

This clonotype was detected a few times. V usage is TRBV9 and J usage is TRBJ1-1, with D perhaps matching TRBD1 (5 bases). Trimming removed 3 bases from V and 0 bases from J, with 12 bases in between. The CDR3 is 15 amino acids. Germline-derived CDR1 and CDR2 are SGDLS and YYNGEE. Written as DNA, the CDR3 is TGTGCCAGCAGCGGAACCGGGACCTTGAACACTGAAGCTTTCTTT. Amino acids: CASSGTGTLNTEAFF.

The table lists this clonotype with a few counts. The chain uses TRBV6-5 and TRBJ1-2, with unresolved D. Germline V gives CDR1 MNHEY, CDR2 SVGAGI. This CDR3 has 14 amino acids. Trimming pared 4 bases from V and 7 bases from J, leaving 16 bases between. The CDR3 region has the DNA TGTGCCAGCAGTTCCCCCCTTGCCGGTCGTGGCTACACCTTC. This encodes CASSSPLAGRGYTF.

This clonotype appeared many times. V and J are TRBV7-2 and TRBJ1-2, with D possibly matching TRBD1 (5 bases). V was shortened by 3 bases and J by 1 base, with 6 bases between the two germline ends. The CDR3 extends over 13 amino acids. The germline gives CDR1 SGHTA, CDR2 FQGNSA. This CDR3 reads CASSFDSNYGYTF. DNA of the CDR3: TGTGCCAGCAGCTTCGACAGTAACTATGGCTACACCTTC. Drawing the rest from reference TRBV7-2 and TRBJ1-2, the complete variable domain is GAGVSQSPSNKVTEKGKDVELRCDPISGHTALYWYRQSLGQGLEFLIYFQGNSAPDKSGLPSDRFSAERTGGSVSTLTIQRTQQEDSAVYLCASSFDSNYGYTFGSGTRLTVV.

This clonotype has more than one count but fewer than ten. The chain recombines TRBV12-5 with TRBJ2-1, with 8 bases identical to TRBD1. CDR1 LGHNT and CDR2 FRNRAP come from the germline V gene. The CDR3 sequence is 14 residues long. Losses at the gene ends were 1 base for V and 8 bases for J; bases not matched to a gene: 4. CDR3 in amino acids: CASGLENRGDEQFF. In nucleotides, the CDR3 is TGTGCTAGTGGTTTGGAAAACAGGGGGGATGAGCAGTTCTTC. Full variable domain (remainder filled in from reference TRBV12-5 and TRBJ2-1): DARVTQTPRHKVTEMGQEVTMRCQPILGHNTVFWYRQTMMQGLELLAYFRNRAPLDDSGMPKDRFSAEMPDATLATLKIQPSEPRDSAVYFCASGLENRGDEQFFGPGTRLTVL.

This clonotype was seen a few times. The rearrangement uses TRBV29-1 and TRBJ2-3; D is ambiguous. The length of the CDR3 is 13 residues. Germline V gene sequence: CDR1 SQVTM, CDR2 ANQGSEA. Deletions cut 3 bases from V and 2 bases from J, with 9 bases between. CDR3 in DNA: TGCAGCGTTGAGACTCGCTTCACAGATACGCAGTATTTT. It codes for CSVETRFTDTQYF.

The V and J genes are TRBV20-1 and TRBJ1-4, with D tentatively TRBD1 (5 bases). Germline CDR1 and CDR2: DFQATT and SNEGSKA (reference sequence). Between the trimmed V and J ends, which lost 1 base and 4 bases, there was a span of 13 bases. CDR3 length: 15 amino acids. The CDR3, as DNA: TGCAGTGCTAGAGGGACAAGGGATTTTAATGAAAAACTGTTTTTT. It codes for CSARGTRDFNEKLFF.